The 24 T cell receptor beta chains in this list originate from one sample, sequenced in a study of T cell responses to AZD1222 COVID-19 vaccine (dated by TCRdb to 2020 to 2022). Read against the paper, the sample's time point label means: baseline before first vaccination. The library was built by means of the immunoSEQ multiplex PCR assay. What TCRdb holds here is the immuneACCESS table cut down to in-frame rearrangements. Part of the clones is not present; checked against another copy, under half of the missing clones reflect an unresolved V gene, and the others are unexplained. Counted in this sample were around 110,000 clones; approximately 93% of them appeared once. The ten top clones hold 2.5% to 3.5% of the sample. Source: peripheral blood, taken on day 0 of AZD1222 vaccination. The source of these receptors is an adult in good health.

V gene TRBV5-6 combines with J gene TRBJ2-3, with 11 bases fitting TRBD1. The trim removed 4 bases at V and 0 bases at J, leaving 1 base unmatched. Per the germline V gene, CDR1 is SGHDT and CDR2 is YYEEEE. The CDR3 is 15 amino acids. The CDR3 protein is CASSRDRGSTDTQYF. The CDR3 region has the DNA TGTGCCAGCAGCCGGGACAGGGGGAGCACAGATACGCAGTATTTT.

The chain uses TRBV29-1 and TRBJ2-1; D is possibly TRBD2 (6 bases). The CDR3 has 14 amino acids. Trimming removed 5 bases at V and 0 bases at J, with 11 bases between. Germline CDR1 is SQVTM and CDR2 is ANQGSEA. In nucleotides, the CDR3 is TGCAGCGTTCGCGGGGATAGCTCCTACAATGAGCAGTTCTTC. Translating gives CSVRGDSSYNEQFF.

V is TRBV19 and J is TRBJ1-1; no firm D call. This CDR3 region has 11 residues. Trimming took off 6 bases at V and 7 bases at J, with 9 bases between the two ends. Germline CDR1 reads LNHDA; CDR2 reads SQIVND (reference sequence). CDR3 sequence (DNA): TGTGCCAGTAGCTTTCAAGGTGAAGCTTTCTTT. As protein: CASSFQGEAFF.

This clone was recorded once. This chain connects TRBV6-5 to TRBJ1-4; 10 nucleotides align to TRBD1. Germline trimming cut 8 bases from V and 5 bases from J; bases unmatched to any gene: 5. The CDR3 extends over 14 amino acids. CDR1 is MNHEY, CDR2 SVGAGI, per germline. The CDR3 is CASGRDRGNEKLFF. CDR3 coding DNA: TGTGCCAGCGGAAGGGACAGGGGAAATGAAAAACTGTTTTTT.

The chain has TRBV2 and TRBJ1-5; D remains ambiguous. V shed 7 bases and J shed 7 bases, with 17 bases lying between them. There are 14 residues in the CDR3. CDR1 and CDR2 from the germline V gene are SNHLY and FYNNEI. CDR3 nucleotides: TGTGCCAGCACAAGGGAGAGGGTCGGACAGCCCCAGCATTTT. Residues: CASTRERVGQPQHF.

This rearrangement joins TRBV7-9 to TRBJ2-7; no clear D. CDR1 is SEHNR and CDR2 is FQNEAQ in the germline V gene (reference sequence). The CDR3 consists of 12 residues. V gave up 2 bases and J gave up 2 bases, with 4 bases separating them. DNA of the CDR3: TGTGCCAGCAGCTTAACCGCCTACGAGCAGTACTTC. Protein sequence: CASSLTAYEQYF.

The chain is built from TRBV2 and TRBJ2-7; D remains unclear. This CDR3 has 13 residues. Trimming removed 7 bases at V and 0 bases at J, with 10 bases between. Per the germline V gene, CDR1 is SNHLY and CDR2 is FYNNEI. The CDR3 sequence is CASNPTVSYEQYF. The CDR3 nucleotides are TGTGCCAGCAACCCGACGGTCTCCTACGAGCAGTACTTC.

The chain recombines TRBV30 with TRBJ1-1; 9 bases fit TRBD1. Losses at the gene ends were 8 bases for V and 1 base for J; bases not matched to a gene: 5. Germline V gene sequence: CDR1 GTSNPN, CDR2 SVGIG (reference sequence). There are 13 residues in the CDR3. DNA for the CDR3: TGTGCCGGGGACAGGGCCGCGAACACTGAAGCTTTCTTT. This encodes CAGDRAANTEAFF.

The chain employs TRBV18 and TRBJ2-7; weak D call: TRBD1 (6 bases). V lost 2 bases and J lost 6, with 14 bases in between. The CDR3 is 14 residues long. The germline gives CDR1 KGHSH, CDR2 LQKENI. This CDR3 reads CASSPGRGGLEQYF. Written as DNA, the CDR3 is TGTGCCAGCTCACCAGGCAGGGGTGGACTCGAGCAGTACTTC.

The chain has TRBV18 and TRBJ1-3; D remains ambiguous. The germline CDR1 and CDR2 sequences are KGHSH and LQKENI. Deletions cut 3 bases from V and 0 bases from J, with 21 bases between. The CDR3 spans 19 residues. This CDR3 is CASSPLVLLSGDSGNTIYF. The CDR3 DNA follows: TGTGCCAGCTCACCTCTCGTATTACTGTCAGGTGACTCTGGAAACACCATATATTTT.

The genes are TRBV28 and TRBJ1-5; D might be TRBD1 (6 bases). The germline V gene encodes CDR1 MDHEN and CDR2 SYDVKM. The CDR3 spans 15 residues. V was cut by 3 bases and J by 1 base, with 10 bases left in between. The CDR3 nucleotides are TGTGCCAGCAGTTTGGACAGTTCGAGCAATCAGCCCCAGCATTTT. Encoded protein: CASSLDSSSNQPQHF.

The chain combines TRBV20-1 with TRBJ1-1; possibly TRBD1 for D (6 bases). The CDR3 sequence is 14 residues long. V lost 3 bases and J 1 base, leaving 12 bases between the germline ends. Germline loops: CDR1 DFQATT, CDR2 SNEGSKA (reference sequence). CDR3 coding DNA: TGCAGTGCTAGTCAAGGACAGACGAACACTGAAGCTTTCTTT. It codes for CSASQGQTNTEAFF.

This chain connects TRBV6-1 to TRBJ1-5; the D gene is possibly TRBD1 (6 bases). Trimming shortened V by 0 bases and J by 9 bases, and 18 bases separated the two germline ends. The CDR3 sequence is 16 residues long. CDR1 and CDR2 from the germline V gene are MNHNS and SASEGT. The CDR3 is CASSEASWRGGGPQHF. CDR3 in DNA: TGTGCCAGCAGTGAAGCCTCCTGGAGAGGGGGAGGGCCCCAGCATTTT.

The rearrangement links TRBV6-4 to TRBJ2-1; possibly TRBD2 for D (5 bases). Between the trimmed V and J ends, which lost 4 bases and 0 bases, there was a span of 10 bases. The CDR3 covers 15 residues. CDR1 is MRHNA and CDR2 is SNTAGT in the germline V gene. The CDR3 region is CASSVTGSSYNEQFF. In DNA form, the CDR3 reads TGTGCCAGCAGTGTTACGGGAAGCTCCTACAATGAGCAGTTCTTC.

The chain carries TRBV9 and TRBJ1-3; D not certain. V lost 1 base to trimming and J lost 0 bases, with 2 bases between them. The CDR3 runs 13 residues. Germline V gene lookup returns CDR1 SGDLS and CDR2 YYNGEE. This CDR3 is CASSVHSGNTIYF. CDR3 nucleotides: TGTGCCAGCAGCGTACACTCTGGAAACACCATATATTTT. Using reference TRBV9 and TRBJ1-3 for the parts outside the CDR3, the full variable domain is DSGVTQTPKHLITATGQRVTLRCSPRSGDLSVYWYQQSLDQGLQFLIQYYNGEERAKGNILERFSAQQFPDLHSELNLSSLELGDSALYFCASSVHSGNTIYFGEGSWLTVV.

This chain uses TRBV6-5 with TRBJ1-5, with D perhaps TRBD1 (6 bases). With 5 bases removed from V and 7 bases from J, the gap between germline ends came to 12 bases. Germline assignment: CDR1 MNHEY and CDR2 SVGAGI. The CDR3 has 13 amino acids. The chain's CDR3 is CASSTGRGQPQHF. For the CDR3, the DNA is TGTGCCAGCAGTACAGGGAGAGGCCAGCCCCAGCATTTT.

Written as DNA, the CDR3 is TGTGCCAGCTCACCCTTAATTGGACAGGGGAGAGGTGAAAAACTGTTTTTT. This gives the protein CASSPLIGQGRGEKLFF. The rearrangement links TRBV18 to TRBJ1-4; 9 bases are a match to TRBD1. From germline, CDR1 is KGHSH and CDR2 LQKENI. The CDR3 runs to 17 residues. V lost 3 bases and J lost 7; bases outside the gene matches: 12.

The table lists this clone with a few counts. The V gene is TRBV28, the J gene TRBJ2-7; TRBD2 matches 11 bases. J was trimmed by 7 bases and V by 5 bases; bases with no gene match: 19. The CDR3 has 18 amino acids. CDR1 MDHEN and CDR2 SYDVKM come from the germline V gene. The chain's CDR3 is CASSRGLRPSGRPEEQYF. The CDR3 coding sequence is TGTGCCAGCAGTCGGGGGCTTAGACCTAGCGGGAGGCCTGAGGAGCAGTACTTC.

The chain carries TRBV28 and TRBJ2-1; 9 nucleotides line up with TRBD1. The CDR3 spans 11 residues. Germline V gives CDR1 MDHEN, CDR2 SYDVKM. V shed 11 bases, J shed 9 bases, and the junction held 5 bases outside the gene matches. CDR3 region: CASQGAGEQFF. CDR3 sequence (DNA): TGTGCCTCACAGGGGGCTGGTGAGCAGTTCTTC.

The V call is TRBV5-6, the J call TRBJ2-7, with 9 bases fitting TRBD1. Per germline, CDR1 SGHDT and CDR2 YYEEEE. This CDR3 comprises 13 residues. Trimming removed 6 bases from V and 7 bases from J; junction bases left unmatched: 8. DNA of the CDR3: TGTGCCAGCATATCAACAGGGGGCGCGGAGCAGTACTTC. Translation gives CASISTGGAEQYF.

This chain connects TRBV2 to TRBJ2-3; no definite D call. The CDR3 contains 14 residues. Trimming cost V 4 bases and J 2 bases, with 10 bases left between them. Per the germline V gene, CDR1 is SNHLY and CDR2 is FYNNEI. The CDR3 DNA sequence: TGTGCCAGCAGTGCGTTCAGGCCCACAGATACGCAGTATTTT. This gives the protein CASSAFRPTDTQYF.

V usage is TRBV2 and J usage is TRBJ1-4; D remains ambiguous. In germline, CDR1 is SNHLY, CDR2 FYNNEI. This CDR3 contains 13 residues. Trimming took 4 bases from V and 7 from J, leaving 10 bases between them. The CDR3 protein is CASSGEAVEKLFF. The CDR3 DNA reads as TGTGCCAGCAGTGGGGAGGCAGTTGAAAAACTGTTTTTT.

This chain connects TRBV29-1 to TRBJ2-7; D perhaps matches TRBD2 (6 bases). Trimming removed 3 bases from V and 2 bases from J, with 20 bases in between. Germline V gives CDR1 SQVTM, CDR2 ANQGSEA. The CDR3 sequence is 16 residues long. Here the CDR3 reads CSVDDPTGVRPYEQYF. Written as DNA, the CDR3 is TGCAGCGTTGACGACCCAACGGGAGTGAGACCCTACGAGCAGTACTTC.

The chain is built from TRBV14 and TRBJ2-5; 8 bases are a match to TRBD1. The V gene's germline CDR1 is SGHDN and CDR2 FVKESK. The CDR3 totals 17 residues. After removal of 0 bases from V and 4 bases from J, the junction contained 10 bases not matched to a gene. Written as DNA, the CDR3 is TGTGCCAGCAGCCAAGACCCCAGGGGCAGGGGGCCAGAGACCCAGTACTTC. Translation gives CASSQDPRGRGPETQYF.